This passage covers 25 T cell receptor beta chains from one sample sequenced in a study of memory CD4+ T cells and cytomegalovirus serostatus. The sort gate was single viable CD3+CD4+CD8-CD45RO+ cells for memory CD4+ T cells. The table came from immunoSEQ multiplex PCR; TCRdb's copy has only in-frame clones and leaves some out. Of tens of thousands of clones in the sample, over 60% were seen once. Sequenced: memory CD4+ T cells from blood. All receptors come from an adult in good health and CMV-seronegative.

The chain employs TRBV6-1 and TRBJ2-7; tentative D call: TRBD1 (6 bases). This CDR3 has 14 residues. The V end lost 1 base, the J end lost 2 bases, and 9 bases lay between the germline ends. Germline CDR1 and CDR2: MNHNS and SASEGT. The CDR3 region is CASSEGTGTYEQYF. The CDR3 region has the DNA TGTGCCAGCAGTGAAGGAACAGGGACCTACGAGCAGTACTTC.

The J gene is TRBJ1-4, the V gene TRBV7-8; possibly TRBD1 for D (6 bases). The CDR3 covers 15 residues. V lost 6 bases and J 8 bases, leaving 19 bases between the germline ends. Per the germline V gene, CDR1 is SGHVS and CDR2 is FQNEAQ. CDR3 nucleotides: TGTGCCAGCAGTAAGGGGGGGCGGATGGGAGAAAAACTGTTTTTT. It encodes CASSKGGRMGEKLFF.

J is TRBJ1-1 and V is TRBV28; tentative D call: TRBD1 (5 bases). The V end was cut by 7 bases, the J end by 5 bases, with 14 bases between. This CDR3 contains 13 residues. Germline assignment: CDR1 MDHEN and CDR2 SYDVKM. The CDR3 DNA follows: TGTGCCAGCATTGGGCAGGGTTGGACTGAAGCTTTCTTT. Translated, it gives CASIGQGWTEAFF.

The chain uses TRBV5-4 and TRBJ2-2; D is undetermined. Germline lookup yields CDR1 SGHNT and CDR2 YYREEE (reference sequence). The CDR3 has 14 residues. V dropped 4 bases and J dropped 6 bases, with 13 bases sitting between them. The CDR3 DNA follows: TGTGCCAGCAGCAAGACGTCGATGCCCGGGGAGCTGTTTTTT. Amino acids: CASSKTSMPGELFF.

This rearrangement joins TRBV27 to TRBJ2-1, with D possibly matching TRBD1 (5 bases). The CDR3 has 15 amino acids. Germline V lookup: CDR1 MNHEY, CDR2 SMNVEV (reference sequence). The V and J ends lost 4 bases and 8 bases respectively, with 18 bases between them. The CDR3 loop reads CASSSRVRPEDEQFF. The CDR3 region has the DNA TGTGCCAGCAGTTCCAGGGTTAGGCCTGAGGATGAGCAGTTCTTC.

The chain combines TRBV19 with TRBJ2-4; D unresolved. The CDR3 is 14 amino acids. Between the trimmed V and J ends, which lost 6 bases and 4 bases, there was a span of 13 bases. Germline CDR1 and CDR2: LNHDA and SQIVND (reference sequence). This chain's CDR3 is CASRPWTGKNIQYF. The CDR3, as DNA: TGTGCCAGTAGACCTTGGACCGGAAAAAACATTCAGTACTTC.

The chain carries TRBV7-8 and TRBJ2-7, with 7 bases fitting TRBD1. The junction had 1 base not matched to a gene; V was cut back by 4 bases and J by 4 bases. CDR1 SGHVS and CDR2 FQNEAQ come from the germline V gene. This CDR3 has 12 residues. The CDR3 region is CASSWDRYEQYF. In DNA form, the CDR3 reads TGTGCCAGCAGCTGGGACAGATACGAGCAGTACTTC.

The V gene is TRBV11-3, the J gene TRBJ2-5; 7 bases match TRBD1. The CDR3 extends over 13 amino acids. Germline lookup yields CDR1 SGHNT and CDR2 YENEEA. Unmatched junction bases numbered 7, after V lost 5 bases and J lost 7 bases. The CDR3: CASSQDREATQYF. CDR3 coding DNA: TGTGCCAGCAGCCAAGACAGGGAAGCGACCCAGTACTTC.

The V call is TRBV9, the J call TRBJ1-2, with 7 bases aligning to TRBD1. This CDR3 is 14 amino acids long. Trimming took 4 bases from V and 0 from J; bases not matched to a gene: 3. The V gene's germline CDR1 is SGDLS and CDR2 YYNGEE. CDR3 amino acids: CASSPGQPNYGYTF. In DNA form, the CDR3 reads TGTGCCAGCAGCCCGGGACAGCCTAACTATGGCTACACCTTC.

CDR3 sequence: CASSFDSRGYETQYF. CDR3 nucleotide sequence: TGTGCCAGCAGCTTCGACTCGCGGGGATACGAGACCCAGTACTTC. The chain couples TRBV5-4 to TRBJ2-5, with D possibly being TRBD2 (6 bases). This CDR3 has 15 amino acids. Trimming took off 2 bases at V and 5 bases at J, with 16 bases between the two ends. The V gene's germline CDR1 is SGHNT and CDR2 YYREEE (reference sequence).

V is TRBV5-4 and J is TRBJ1-1, with a possible D match to TRBD1 (6 bases). Looked up from germline, CDR1 is SGHNT and CDR2 is YYREEE (reference sequence). CDR3 length: 12 residues. Between the trimmed V and J ends, which lost 2 bases and 5 bases, there was a span of 7 bases. This CDR3 is CASSLRGTEAFF. CDR3 DNA sequence: TGTGCCAGCAGCTTAAGGGGGACTGAAGCTTTCTTT.

The rearrangement uses TRBV5-4 and TRBJ2-7; TRBD2 matches 10 bases. CDR1 SGHNT and CDR2 YYREEE come from the germline V gene (reference sequence). CDR3 length: 16 amino acids. J lost 3 bases, V lost 2 bases, and 8 bases had no gene match. The CDR3 DNA follows: TGTGCCAGCAGCTTTGGAATTAGCGGGGGGAACTACGAGCAGTACTTC. Encoded protein: CASSFGISGGNYEQYF.

This clone appeared once. V and J are TRBV2 and TRBJ2-2; D may be TRBD1 (6 bases). Germline V gene sequence: CDR1 SNHLY, CDR2 FYNNEI. Trimming removed 3 bases from V and 5 bases from J, with 13 bases in between. CDR3 size: 15 residues. The CDR3 here is CASSDNRVQTGELFF. For the CDR3, the DNA is TGTGCCAGCAGTGATAACAGGGTACAGACCGGGGAGCTGTTTTTT.

This clone was seen a few times. This sample includes further DNA sequences coding for the same CDR3. This sequence joins TRBV18 and TRBJ1-1, with TRBD1 matching 9 bases. The junction had 8 bases not matched to a gene; V was cut back by 3 bases and J by 3 bases. The germline V gene has CDR1 KGHSH and CDR2 LQKENI. The CDR3 is 16 residues long. CDR3 sequence (DNA): TGTGCCAGCTCACCCTACAGGGGGCGGTCGTACACTGAAGCTTTCTTT. This translates into CASSPYRGRSYTEAFF.

This clone was observed a few times. The V call is TRBV9, the J call TRBJ2-3; 11 bases map to TRBD2. The CDR3 extends over 17 amino acids. V lost 0 bases to trimming and J lost 0 bases; unmatched junction nucleotides: 3. CDR1 SGDLS and CDR2 YYNGEE come from the germline V gene. CDR3 in DNA: TGTGCCAGCAGCGTAGCGGGACTAGCGGTGAGCACAGATACGCAGTATTTT. Protein product: CASSVAGLAVSTDTQYF.

The chain is built from TRBV5-1 and TRBJ1-6, with TRBD1 identical over 7 bases. This CDR3 is 14 amino acids long. V was clipped by 2 bases and J by 10 bases; unmatched bases: 6. Germline assignment: CDR1 SGHRS and CDR2 YFSETQ. In nucleotides, the CDR3 is TGCGCCAGCAGCTTAGGGCAGGGGGTCTCACCCCTCCACTTT. This translates into CASSLGQGVSPLHF.

The V gene is TRBV27, the J gene TRBJ1-5; D gene ambiguous. Germline V gene data show CDR1 as MNHEY and CDR2 as SMNVEV (reference sequence). CDR3 length equals 14 residues. The V gene lost 2 bases and the J gene lost 2 bases, with 7 bases spanning the gap. As DNA, the CDR3 is TGTGCCAGCAGTTTAAACAGTGGCAATCAGCCCCAGCATTTT. This gives the protein CASSLNSGNQPQHF.

This clone appeared a few times. The CDR3, as DNA: TGTGCTAGTGGTTTGGTAATCGGGACGATGAACACTGAAGCTTTCTTT. Translating gives CASGLVIGTMNTEAFF. The chain joins TRBV12-5 to TRBJ1-1, with a possible D match to TRBD1 (5 bases). Germline CDR1 LGHNT, CDR2 FRNRAP. V lost 0 bases to trimming and J lost 0 bases, with 11 bases between them. The CDR3 contains 16 residues.

The chain recombines TRBV19 with TRBJ1-5; 8 bases are a match to TRBD1. Germline lookup yields CDR1 LNHDA and CDR2 SQIVND (reference sequence). Trimming took 9 bases from V and 7 from J; bases not matched to a gene: 8. This CDR3 contains 13 residues. As DNA, the CDR3 is TGTGCCAGCGAAGACAGGGGAGGGCAGCCCCAGCATTTT. It translates to CASEDRGGQPQHF.

For the CDR3, the DNA is TGTGCCAGCAGCCGTTCGGGGGGCGGTGGGGCCAACGTCCTGACTTTC. Its protein is CASSRSGGGGANVLTF. The chain links TRBV7-9 to TRBJ2-6; possibly TRBD2 for D (7 bases). The germline V and J ends were trimmed by 5 bases and 3 bases, with 14 bases remaining between them. The V gene's germline CDR1 is SEHNR and CDR2 FQNEAQ (reference sequence). The CDR3 is 16 residues long.

The rearrangement joins TRBV18 to TRBJ2-7; D tentatively fits TRBD1 or TRBD2 (5 bases each). V lost 3 bases and J 0 bases, leaving 15 bases between the germline ends. CDR1 and CDR2 (germline): KGHSH, LQKENI. The CDR3 spans 16 residues. The CDR3 reads CASSPRSAGSSYEQYF. Here the CDR3 DNA reads TGTGCCAGCTCACCGCGTTCTGCAGGGAGCTCCTACGAGCAGTACTTC. The entire variable domain, with the rest obtained from reference TRBV18 and TRBJ2-7, is as follows: NAGVMQNPRHLVRRRGQEARLRCSPMKGHSHVYWYRQLPEEGLKFMVYLQKENIIDESGMPKERFSAEFPKEGPSILRIQQVVRGDSAAYFCASSPRSAGSSYEQYFGPGTRLTVT.

The chain recombines TRBV9 with TRBJ1-1; 9 nucleotides agree with TRBD1. Germline lookup yields CDR1 SGDLS and CDR2 YYNGEE. The CDR3 length is 14 residues. After removal of 0 bases from V and 4 bases from J, the junction contained 1 base not matched to a gene. This CDR3 is CASSVEDRGTEAFF. The CDR3, as DNA: TGTGCCAGCAGCGTAGAGGACAGGGGCACTGAAGCTTTCTTT.

V is TRBV5-6 and J is TRBJ2-7; D may be TRBD1 (6 bases). Per the germline V gene, CDR1 is SGHDT and CDR2 is YYEEEE. Trimming stripped 3 bases from V and 3 bases from J, with 13 bases between. The CDR3 loop spans 14 amino acids. CDR3 protein: CASSSLGQLYEQYF. CDR3 sequence (DNA): TGTGCCAGCAGCTCGTTAGGACAGCTCTACGAGCAGTACTTC. Variable domain in full (rest from reference TRBV5-6 and TRBJ2-7): DAGVTQSPTHLIKTRGQQVTLRCSPKSGHDTVSWYQQALGQGPQFIFQYYEEEERQRGNFPDRFSGHQFPNYSSELNVNALLLGDSALYLCASSSLGQLYEQYFGPGTRLTVT.

This clone was detected once. This chain connects TRBV5-1 to TRBJ2-2; 9 positions match TRBD2. V was pared by 4 bases and J by 7 bases, with 11 bases of the junction left unmatched. The CDR3 covers 16 residues. Per the germline V gene, CDR1 is SGHRS and CDR2 is YFSETQ. As DNA, the CDR3 is TGCGCCAGCAGCGTACAAACTAGCGGGTATGGCGGGGAGCTGTTTTTT. Translating gives CASSVQTSGYGGELFF.

For the CDR3, the DNA is TGTGCCAGCAGTGATTTACTCGGGTTCACTGAAGCTTTCTTT. Protein: CASSDLLGFTEAFF. The J gene is TRBJ1-1, the V gene TRBV2, with D uncertain. The CDR3 has 14 amino acids. V gave up 3 bases and J gave up 4 bases, with 12 bases separating them. CDR1 is SNHLY, CDR2 FYNNEI, per germline.